This T cell receptor (beta chain) appears in the sequencing data of a study of T cells in Graves' hyperthyroidism and ophthalmopathy. The wider study: Upon initial diagnosis and before any treatment, peripheral blood was collected.

This clonotype was recorded many times. The antigen is unknown. Study-wide results and limits: Before onset, ophthalmopathy was predicted by the model a median around 6.5 months earlier.

The investigators amplified TCR beta CDR3 regions from RNA transcripts. TCR CDR3 underwent first-round RT-PCR with the HTBI primer set. TCRdb reprocessed the multiplex PCR reads with MiXCR, giving one entry per CDR3 protein. This sample has 300,000 to 450,000 distinct CDR3 sequences, with approximately 15% found just once. Patients between 18 and 65 years old had hyperthyroidism, newly diagnosed and lasting under 2 months. Germline assignment: CDR1 SGHAT and CDR2 FQNNGV. The V and J ends lost 0 bases and 10 bases respectively, with 12 bases between them. This CDR3 spans 13 amino acids. The sequenced sample consisted of blood. The TCR was taken from a woman aged 25 to 39 with Graves' hyperthyroidism. The chain carries TRBV11-2 and TRBJ1-1; D possibly corresponds to TRBD1 (5 bases). CDR3 bases: TGTGCCAGCAGCTTAGAGTCCGGGGCTCTAGCTTTCTTT. This gives the protein CASSLESGALAFF.